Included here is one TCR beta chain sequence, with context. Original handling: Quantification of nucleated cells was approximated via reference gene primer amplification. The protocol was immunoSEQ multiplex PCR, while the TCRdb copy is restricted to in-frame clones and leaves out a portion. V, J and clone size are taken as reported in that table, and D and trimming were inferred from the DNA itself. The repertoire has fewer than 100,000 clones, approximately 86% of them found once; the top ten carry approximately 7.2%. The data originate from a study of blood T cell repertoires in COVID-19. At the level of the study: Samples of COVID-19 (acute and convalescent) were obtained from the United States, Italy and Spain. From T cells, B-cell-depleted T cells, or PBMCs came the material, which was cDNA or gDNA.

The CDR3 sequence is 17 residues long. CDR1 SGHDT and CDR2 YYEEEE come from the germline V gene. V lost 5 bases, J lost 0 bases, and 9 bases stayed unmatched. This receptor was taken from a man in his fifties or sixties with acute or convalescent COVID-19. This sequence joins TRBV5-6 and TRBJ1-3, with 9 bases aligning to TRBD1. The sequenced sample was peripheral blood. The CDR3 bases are TGTGCCAGCAGTCAATTTCCGGGACAGGGCTCTGGAAACACCATATATTTT. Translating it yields CASSQFPGQGSGNTIYF.